These 18 T cell receptor beta chains were all obtained from the same sample, sequenced in a study of T cells in localized non-small cell lung cancer. This table comes from immunoSEQ multiplex PCR, and its TCRdb copy is limited to in-frame clones, with some not included. The data show about 8,000 clones, more than 70% seen once. Here the sequenced sample was peripheral blood, taken before any cancer treatment. Every receptor here comes from an older male donor with stage III lung adenocarcinoma.

The CDR3 nucleotides are TGTGCCACCAGCAGCCTTAAGGTCACCAATCAGCCCCAGCATTTT. Protein: CATSSLKVTNQPQHF. This chain uses TRBV15 with TRBJ1-5, with D uncertain. Trimming stripped 3 bases from V and 3 bases from J, with 12 bases between. Germline CDR1 is LNHNV and CDR2 is YYDKDF (reference sequence). The CDR3 length is 15 residues.

This clone is deemed medium-sized. The chain recombines TRBV2 with TRBJ1-2; no reliable D call. V lost 4 bases to trimming and J lost 3 bases, with 15 bases between them. Germline CDR1 SNHLY, CDR2 FYNNEI. The CDR3 extends over 15 amino acids. CDR3 region: CASSAWYRDDYGYTF. The CDR3 region has the DNA TGTGCCAGCAGTGCCTGGTACAGAGATGACTATGGCTACACCTTC.

This clone was seen only a few times. The chain combines TRBV5-6 with TRBJ1-6; D gene ambiguous. Trimming pared 4 bases from V and 0 bases from J, leaving 11 bases between. Germline V gives CDR1 SGHDT, CDR2 YYEEEE. The CDR3 extends over 16 amino acids. The CDR3 spells CASSAGMSSYNSPLHF. CDR3 in DNA: TGTGCCAGCAGCGCGGGTATGAGCTCCTATAATTCACCCCTCCACTTT. Full variable domain (missing parts from reference TRBV5-6 and TRBJ1-6): DAGVTQSPTHLIKTRGQQVTLRCSPKSGHDTVSWYQQALGQGPQFIFQYYEEEERQRGNFPDRFSGHQFPNYSSELNVNALLLGDSALYLCASSAGMSSYNSPLHFGNGTRLTVT.

The V call is TRBV11-1, the J call TRBJ2-6; no definite D call. The germline V and J ends were trimmed by 5 bases and 12 bases, with 8 bases remaining between them. Germline V gene lookup returns CDR1 SGHAT and CDR2 FQDESV (reference sequence). The CDR3 contains 11 residues. CDR3: CASSQAGVLTF. CDR3 DNA: TGTGCCAGCAGCCAGGCTGGCGTCCTGACTTTC.

This chain joins TRBV30 and TRBJ1-2; D call uncertain. CDR3 length: 14 residues. Germline V gives CDR1 GTSNPN, CDR2 SVGIG (reference sequence). V gave up 1 base and J gave up 1 base, with 10 bases separating them. CDR3 nucleotide sequence: TGTGCCTGGAGTGAGGAGGCCAATAACTATGGCTACACCTTC. Its protein is CAWSEEANNYGYTF.

The count of this clone is one. This chain joins TRBV2 and TRBJ2-1, with 9 bases fitting TRBD2. Germline lookup yields CDR1 SNHLY and CDR2 FYNNEI. V lost 6 bases, J lost 2 bases, and 5 bases stayed unmatched. This CDR3 has 15 residues. The CDR3 DNA reads TGTGCCAGCAGAGGCGGGAGGGCGGCCTACAATGAGCAGTTCTTC. The encoded protein is CASRGGRAAYNEQFF.

This rearrangement joins TRBV7-8 to TRBJ1-2; D possibly corresponds to TRBD1 (6 bases). The CDR3 covers 13 residues. Trimming took off 4 bases at V and 6 bases at J, with 12 bases between the two ends. Germline V gene data show CDR1 as SGHVS and CDR2 as FQNEAQ. CDR3 bases: TGTGCCAGCAGCTGGGGGGCCTATGATGGCTACACCTTC. Protein product: CASSWGAYDGYTF.

The chain employs TRBV27 and TRBJ1-1, with 7 positions matching TRBD1. The germline gives CDR1 MNHEY, CDR2 SMNVEV (reference sequence). The CDR3 consists of 14 residues. V shed 2 bases and J 1 base; nucleotides not matched to a gene: 1. The CDR3 DNA follows: TGTGCCAGCAGTTTAGAGGGGGCGAACACTGAAGCTTTCTTT. This gives the protein CASSLEGANTEAFF.

The V and J genes are TRBV27 and TRBJ2-5; TRBD1 aligns across 8 bases. With 2 bases clipped from V and 0 bases from J, the junction kept 2 bases outside the gene matches. This CDR3 has 15 residues. The germline CDR1 and CDR2 sequences are MNHEY and SMNVEV (reference sequence). CDR3 loop: CASSLTGGYQETQYF. In nucleotides, the CDR3 is TGTGCCAGCAGTTTAACAGGGGGGTACCAAGAGACCCAGTACTTC.

This chain joins TRBV30 and TRBJ1-1; D is uncertain. Looked up from germline, CDR1 is GTSNPN and CDR2 is SVGIG (reference sequence). This CDR3 is 13 amino acids long. The V end lost 3 bases, the J end lost 2 bases, and 10 bases lay between the germline ends. The CDR3 is CAWRAGDNTEAFF. CDR3 nucleotide sequence: TGTGCCTGGAGGGCCGGAGACAACACTGAAGCTTTCTTT.

The chain couples TRBV6-1 to TRBJ2-5; D perhaps matches TRBD1 (6 bases). The CDR3 has 15 amino acids. Germline V gene lookup returns CDR1 MNHNS and CDR2 SASEGT. The ends were cut back, 1 base at V and 5 bases at J, with 14 bases in the middle. As DNA, the CDR3 is TGTGCCAGCAGTGAAGGGTACAGGGTGGGCGAGACCCAGTACTTC. Protein sequence: CASSEGYRVGETQYF.

V gene TRBV7-6 combines with J gene TRBJ2-5; 10 bases fit TRBD1. Trimming at V came to 3 bases and at J to 5 bases, leaving 6 bases not matched to a gene. Germline V gives CDR1 SGHVS, CDR2 FNYEAQ. This CDR3 region has 15 residues. The CDR3 region is CASSFTGTGAETQYF. In DNA form, the CDR3 reads TGTGCCAGCAGCTTTACCGGGACAGGGGCCGAGACCCAGTACTTC.

This chain joins TRBV5-1 and TRBJ2-3; tentative D call: TRBD2 (6 bases). From germline, CDR1 is SGHRS and CDR2 YFSETQ. This CDR3 is built from 14 residues. Trimming removed 0 bases at V and 3 bases at J, with 8 bases between. Written as DNA, the CDR3 is TGCGCCAGCAGCTTGGGGGGAGGAACAGATACGCAGTATTTT. Translated: CASSLGGGTDTQYF.

The chain employs TRBV5-1 and TRBJ2-2; 9 bases fit TRBD2. V lost 0 bases and J lost 6; bases outside the gene matches: 3. The CDR3 has 15 residues. Germline V gives CDR1 SGHRS, CDR2 YFSETQ. The CDR3 DNA is TGCGCCAGCAGCTTGGATCCTAGCGGGGCCGGGGAGCTGTTTTTT. Residues: CASSLDPSGAGELFF. Using reference TRBV5-1 and TRBJ2-2 for the parts outside the CDR3, the full variable domain is KAGVTQTPRYLIKTRGQQVTLSCSPISGHRSVSWYQQTPGQGLQFLFEYFSETQRNKGNFPGRFSGRQFSNSRSEMNVSTLELGDSALYLCASSLDPSGAGELFFGEGSRLTVL.

DNA of the CDR3: TGTGCCAGTAGTGCGTCCGGGATAGATAGCTCCTACGAGCAGTACTTC. It encodes CASSASGIDSSYEQYF. The chain links TRBV19 to TRBJ2-7; tentative D call: TRBD2 (5 bases). V lost 5 bases, J lost 0 bases, and 17 bases lay in between. The CDR3 sequence is 16 residues long. The germline CDR1 and CDR2 sequences are LNHDA and SQIVND (reference sequence).

J is TRBJ1-2 and V is TRBV4-2, with D hard to call. The V end lost 4 bases, the J end lost 0 bases, and 15 bases lay between the germline ends. The germline CDR1 and CDR2 sequences are LGHNA and YNFKEQ. This CDR3 contains 16 residues. In DNA, the CDR3 is TGTGCCAGCAGCCCTAGAGACAACTTAGCTAACTATGGCTACACCTTC. Translation: CASSPRDNLANYGYTF.

The chain is built from TRBV5-6 and TRBJ2-2, with D possibly being TRBD2 (6 bases). The CDR3 is 15 residues long. The V gene lost 1 base and the J gene lost 1 base, with 8 bases spanning the gap. The V gene's germline CDR1 is SGHDT and CDR2 YYEEEE. The CDR3 region is CASSLLGGNTGELFF. In DNA form, the CDR3 reads TGTGCCAGCAGCTTGCTGGGAGGGAACACCGGGGAGCTGTTTTTT.

This clone was found once. The chain combines TRBV5-1 with TRBJ1-1; D remains ambiguous. The CDR3 runs 13 residues. V lost 4 bases, J lost 4 bases, and 11 bases lay in between. CDR1 and CDR2 (germline): SGHRS, YFSETQ. This CDR3 is CASSPNGITEAFF. The CDR3 DNA follows: TGCGCCAGCAGCCCTAACGGAATCACTGAAGCTTTCTTT.